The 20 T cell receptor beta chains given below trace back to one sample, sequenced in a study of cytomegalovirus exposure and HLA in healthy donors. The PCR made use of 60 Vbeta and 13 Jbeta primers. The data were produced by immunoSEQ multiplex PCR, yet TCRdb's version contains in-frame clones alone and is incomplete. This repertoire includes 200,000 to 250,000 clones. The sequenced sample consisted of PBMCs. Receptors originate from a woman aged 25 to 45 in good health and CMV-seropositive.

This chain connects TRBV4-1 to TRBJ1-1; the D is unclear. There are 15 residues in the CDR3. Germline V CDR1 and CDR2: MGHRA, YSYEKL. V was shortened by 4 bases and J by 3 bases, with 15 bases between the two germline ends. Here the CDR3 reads CASSLLYPGDTEAFF. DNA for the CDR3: TGCGCCAGCAGCCTCTTGTATCCCGGGGACACTGAAGCTTTCTTT.

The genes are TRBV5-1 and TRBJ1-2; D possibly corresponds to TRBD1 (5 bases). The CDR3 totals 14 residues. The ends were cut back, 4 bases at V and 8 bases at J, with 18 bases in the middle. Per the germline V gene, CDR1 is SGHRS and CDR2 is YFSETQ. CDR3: CASSGQGSSRGYTF. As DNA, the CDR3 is TGCGCCAGCAGCGGCCAGGGAAGTTCCCGGGGCTACACCTTC.

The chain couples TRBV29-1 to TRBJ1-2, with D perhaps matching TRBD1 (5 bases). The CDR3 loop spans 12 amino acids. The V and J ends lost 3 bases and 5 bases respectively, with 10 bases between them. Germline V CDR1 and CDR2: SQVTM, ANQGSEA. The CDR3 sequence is CSVDPDRYGYTF. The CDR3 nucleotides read TGCAGCGTTGACCCAGACAGATATGGCTACACCTTC.

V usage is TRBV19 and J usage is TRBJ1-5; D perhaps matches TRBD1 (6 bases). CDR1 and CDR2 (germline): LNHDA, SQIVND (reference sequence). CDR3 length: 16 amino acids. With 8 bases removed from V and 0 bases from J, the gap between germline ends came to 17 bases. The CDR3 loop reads CASCRRGANSNQPQHF. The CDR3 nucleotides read TGTGCCAGTTGTCGCAGGGGAGCTAATAGCAATCAGCCCCAGCATTTT.

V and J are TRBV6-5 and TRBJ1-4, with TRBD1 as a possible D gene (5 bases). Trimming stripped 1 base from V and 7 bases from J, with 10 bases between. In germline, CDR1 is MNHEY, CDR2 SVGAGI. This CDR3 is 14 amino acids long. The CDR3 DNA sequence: TGTGCCAGCAGTTACTATGGGGGAGGTGAAAAACTGTTTTTT. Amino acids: CASSYYGGGEKLFF.

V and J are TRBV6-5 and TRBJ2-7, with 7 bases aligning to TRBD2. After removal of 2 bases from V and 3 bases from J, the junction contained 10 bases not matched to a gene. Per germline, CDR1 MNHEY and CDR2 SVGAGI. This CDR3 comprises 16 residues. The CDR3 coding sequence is TGTGCCAGCAGTTACAGAGCGGGAAGGGTAGGCTACGAGCAGTACTTC. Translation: CASSYRAGRVGYEQYF.

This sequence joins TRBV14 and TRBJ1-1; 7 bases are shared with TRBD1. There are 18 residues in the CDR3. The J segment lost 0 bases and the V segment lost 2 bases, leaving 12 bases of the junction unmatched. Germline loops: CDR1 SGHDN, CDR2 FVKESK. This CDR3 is CASSQRIPGQRMNTEAFF. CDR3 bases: TGTGCCAGCAGCCAAAGGATCCCGGGACAGCGAATGAACACTGAAGCTTTCTTT.

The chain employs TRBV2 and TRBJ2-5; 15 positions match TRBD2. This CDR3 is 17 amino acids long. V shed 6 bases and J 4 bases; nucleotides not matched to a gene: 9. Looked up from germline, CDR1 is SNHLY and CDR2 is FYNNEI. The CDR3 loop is CASRGGTSGGSLETQYF. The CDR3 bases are TGTGCCAGCAGGGGAGGGACTAGCGGGGGGTCGTTAGAGACCCAGTACTTC.

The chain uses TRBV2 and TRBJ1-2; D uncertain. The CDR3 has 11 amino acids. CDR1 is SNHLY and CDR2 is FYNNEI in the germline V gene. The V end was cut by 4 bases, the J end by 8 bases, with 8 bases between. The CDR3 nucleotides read TGTGCCAGCAGTGCGAGGTTGGGCTACACCTTC. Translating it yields CASSARLGYTF.

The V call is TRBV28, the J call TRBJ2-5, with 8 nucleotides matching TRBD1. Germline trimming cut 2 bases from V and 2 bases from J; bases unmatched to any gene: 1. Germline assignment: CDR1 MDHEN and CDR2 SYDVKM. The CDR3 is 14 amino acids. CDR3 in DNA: TGTGCCAGCAGTTTACAGGGGGCTCAAGAGACCCAGTACTTC. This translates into CASSLQGAQETQYF.

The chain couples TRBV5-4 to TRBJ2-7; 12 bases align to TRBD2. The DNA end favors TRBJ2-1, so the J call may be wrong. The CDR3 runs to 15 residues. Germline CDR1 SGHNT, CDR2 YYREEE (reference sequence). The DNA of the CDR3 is TGTGCCAGCAGTTCGGGACTAGCGGGCTACAATGAGCAGTTCTTC. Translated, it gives CASSSGLAGYNEQFF.

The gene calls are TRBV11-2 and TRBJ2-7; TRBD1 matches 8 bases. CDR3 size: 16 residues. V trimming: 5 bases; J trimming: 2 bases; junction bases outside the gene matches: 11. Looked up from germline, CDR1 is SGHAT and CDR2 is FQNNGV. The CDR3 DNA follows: TGTGCCAGCAGCACCGTCAGGGGGCGCGCAGCCTACGAGCAGTACTTC. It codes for CASSTVRGRAAYEQYF.

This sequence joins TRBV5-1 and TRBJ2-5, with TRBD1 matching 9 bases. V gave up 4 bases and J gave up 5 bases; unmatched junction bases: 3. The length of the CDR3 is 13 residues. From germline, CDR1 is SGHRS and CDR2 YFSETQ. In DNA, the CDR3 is TGCGCCAGCAGCCAAGACAGGGGGGAGACCCAGTACTTC. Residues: CASSQDRGETQYF.

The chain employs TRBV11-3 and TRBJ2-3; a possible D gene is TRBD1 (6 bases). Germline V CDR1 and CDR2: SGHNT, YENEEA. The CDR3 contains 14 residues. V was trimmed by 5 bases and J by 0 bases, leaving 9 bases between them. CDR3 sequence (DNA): TGTGCCAGCAGCGGCGACAGGAGCACAGATACGCAGTATTTT. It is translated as CASSGDRSTDTQYF.

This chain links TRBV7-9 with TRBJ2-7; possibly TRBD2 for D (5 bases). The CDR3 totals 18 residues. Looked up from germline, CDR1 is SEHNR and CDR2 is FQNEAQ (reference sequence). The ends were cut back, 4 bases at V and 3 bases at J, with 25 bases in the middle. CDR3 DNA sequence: TGTGCCAGCAGCTCGGAGAGGTCCCTTCGGCCGAGGGTCTACGAGCAGTACTTC. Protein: CASSSERSLRPRVYEQYF. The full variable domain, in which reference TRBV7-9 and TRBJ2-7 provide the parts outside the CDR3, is DTGVSQNPRHKITKRGQNVTFRCDPISEHNRLYWYRQTLGQGPEFLTYFQNEAQLEKSRLLSDRFSAERPKGSFSTLEIQRTEQGDSAMYLCASSSERSLRPRVYEQYFGPGTRLTVT.

In nucleotides, the CDR3 is TGTGCCAGCAGCTTTGTGGGAAGGGGAGATACGCAGTATTTT. It is translated as CASSFVGRGDTQYF. V and J are TRBV11-2 and TRBJ2-3; tentatively, D is TRBD1 (5 bases). The V and J ends lost 3 bases and 5 bases respectively, with 12 bases between them. CDR3 size: 14 residues. The germline CDR1 and CDR2 sequences are SGHAT and FQNNGV.

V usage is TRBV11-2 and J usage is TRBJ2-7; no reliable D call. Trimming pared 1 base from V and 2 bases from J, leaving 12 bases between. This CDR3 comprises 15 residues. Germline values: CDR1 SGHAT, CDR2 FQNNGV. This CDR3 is CASSLVHLGPYEQYF. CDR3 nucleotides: TGTGCCAGCAGCTTAGTACACCTGGGCCCCTACGAGCAGTACTTC.

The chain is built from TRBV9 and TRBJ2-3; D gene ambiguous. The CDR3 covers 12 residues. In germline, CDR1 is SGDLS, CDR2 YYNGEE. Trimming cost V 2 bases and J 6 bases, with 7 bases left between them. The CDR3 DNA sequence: TGTGCCAGCAGCGTCGCGAGGGATACGCAGTATTTT. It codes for CASSVARDTQYF.

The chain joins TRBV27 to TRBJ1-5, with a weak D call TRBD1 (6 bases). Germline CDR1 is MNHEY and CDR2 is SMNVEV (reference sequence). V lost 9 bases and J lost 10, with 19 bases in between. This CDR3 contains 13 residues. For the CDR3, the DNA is TGTGCCAGGACCTTCAGGGGATCTTTACCCCAGCATTTT. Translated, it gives CARTFRGSLPQHF.

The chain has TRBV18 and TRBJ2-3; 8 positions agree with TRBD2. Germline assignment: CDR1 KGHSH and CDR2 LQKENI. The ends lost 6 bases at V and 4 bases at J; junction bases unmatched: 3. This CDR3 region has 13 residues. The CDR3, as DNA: TGTGCCAGCTCCGGGACTAGTCCAGATACGCAGTATTTT. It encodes CASSGTSPDTQYF.